Each of the 7 T cell receptor beta chains below was sequenced from the same sample in a study of blood T cell repertoires in COVID-19. Here immunoSEQ multiplex PCR was the method, and the copy in TCRdb shows in-frame clones only, minus some. The top ten clones hold roughly 19% of a sample with roughly 160,000 clones, roughly 78% of them seen once. Sequenced: PBMCs or T cells enriched from blood (not recorded which). Every receptor here comes from a woman aged 70-85 years in a cohort exposed to, infected with or recovered from COVID-19 (not recorded which).

The rearrangement uses TRBV13 and TRBJ2-7; D is possibly TRBD2 (5 bases). Germline V gene data show CDR1 as PRHDT and CDR2 as FYEKMQ (reference sequence). Trimming took 6 bases from V and 4 from J, leaving 16 bases between them. The CDR3 runs 14 residues. The CDR3 is CASSLFGIFYEQYF. The CDR3 bases are TGTGCCAGCAGTTTATTCGGGATATTTTACGAGCAGTACTTC.

The chain uses TRBV28 and TRBJ2-1, with 8 bases aligning to TRBD2. J gave up 5 bases and V 2 bases, and 17 bases lay outside the gene matches. The CDR3 runs 19 residues. Germline CDR1 and CDR2: MDHEN and SYDVKM. CDR3: CASSLDPSLAGLLNNEQFF. In nucleotides, the CDR3 is TGTGCCAGCAGTTTAGATCCCTCCCTAGCGGGTTTACTTAACAATGAGCAGTTCTTC.

The chain couples TRBV11-3 to TRBJ2-5; 9 nucleotides agree with TRBD2. Germline V gene sequence: CDR1 SGHNT, CDR2 YENEEA. CDR3 length: 15 amino acids. Trimming removed 1 base from V and 3 bases from J; junction bases left unmatched: 3. In DNA, the CDR3 is TGTGCCAGCAGCTTAGTCGCGGGAGGGGAAGAGACCCAGTACTTC. It codes for CASSLVAGGEETQYF.

This clone was counted a few times. The genes are TRBV7-9 and TRBJ2-7, with a tentative D call TRBD1 (6 bases). Trimming pared 3 bases from V and 2 bases from J, leaving 14 bases between. The germline V gene has CDR1 SEHNR and CDR2 FQNEAQ (reference sequence). This CDR3 is built from 15 residues. CDR3 protein: CASSLGAGVTYEQYF. Here the CDR3 DNA reads TGTGCCAGCAGCTTGGGGGCAGGGGTTACCTACGAGCAGTACTTC.

This rearrangement joins TRBV28 to TRBJ1-5, with 7 bases matching TRBD1. The CDR3 spans 14 residues. J gave up 8 bases and V 5 bases, and 9 bases lay outside the gene matches. The germline V gene encodes CDR1 MDHEN and CDR2 SYDVKM. The CDR3 here is CASSLTGSVEPQHF. The CDR3 region has the DNA TGTGCCAGCAGTCTGACAGGGTCGGTAGAGCCCCAGCATTTT.

Worth noting for this clone: The same CDR3 can be traced to other DNA sequences in this sample. The V call is TRBV29-1, the J call TRBJ2-5; 7 bases line up with TRBD1. CDR1 and CDR2 (germline): SQVTM, ANQGSEA. Trimming cost V 2 bases and J 5 bases; bases outside gene matches: 5. CDR3 length: 13 residues. CDR3 DNA sequence: TGCAGCGTTGAAAGGGGCAGGGGGGAGACCCAGTACTTC. The encoded protein is CSVERGRGETQYF.

This clone was picked up a small number of times. The chain carries TRBV4-2 and TRBJ2-1; D gene uncertain. The germline gives CDR1 LGHNA, CDR2 YNFKEQ. V lost 0 bases and J lost 11, with 14 bases in between. This CDR3 has 14 amino acids. CDR3: CASSQDLRARKQFF. The CDR3 region has the DNA TGTGCCAGCAGCCAAGATCTTAGAGCTAGGAAGCAGTTCTTC.